Shown below are 10 T cell receptor beta chains from a single sample sequenced in a study of blood T cell repertoires in COVID-19. TCRdb keeps only in-frame clones here, not all; method: immunoSEQ multiplex PCR. The table includes under 300,000 clones, more than 85% detected once. The sequencing input was peripheral blood. These receptors all stem from a man aged 18 to 30 with active or convalescent COVID-19.

The V call is TRBV24-1, the J call TRBJ2-7; a possible D gene is TRBD2 (7 bases). The germline CDR1 and CDR2 sequences are KGHDR and SFDVKD. The CDR3 sequence is 13 residues long. Trimming shortened V by 7 bases and J by 2 bases, and 11 bases separated the two germline ends. CDR3 protein: CATSGGHPYEQYF. CDR3 sequence (DNA): TGTGCCACCAGCGGGGGGCACCCCTACGAGCAGTACTTC.

V usage is TRBV27 and J usage is TRBJ2-1; 7 bases are a match to TRBD1. Germline V gene sequence: CDR1 MNHEY, CDR2 SMNVEV (reference sequence). V gave up 4 bases and J gave up 6 bases; unmatched junction bases: 6. This CDR3 spans 14 amino acids. The CDR3 protein is CASSSRDRSNEQFF. CDR3 DNA sequence: TGTGCCAGCAGTTCCCGGGACAGATCCAATGAGCAGTTCTTC.

V and J are TRBV4-2 and TRBJ1-4; D is perhaps TRBD1 (6 bases). The germline V gene has CDR1 LGHNA and CDR2 YNFKEQ. Trimming took off 3 bases at V and 6 bases at J, with 11 bases between the two ends. The CDR3 totals 14 residues. The CDR3 sequence is CASSHGQRDEKLFF. CDR3 nucleotide sequence: TGTGCCAGCAGCCACGGACAGCGAGATGAAAAACTGTTTTTT.

This chain joins TRBV6-1 and TRBJ2-3; perhaps TRBD2 as D (5 bases). Germline V lookup: CDR1 MNHNS, CDR2 SASEGT. Trimming removed 2 bases from V and 6 bases from J, with 12 bases in between. The CDR3 runs 14 residues. Written as DNA, the CDR3 is TGTGCCAGCAGTGAATACGGAGGAAGGGATACGCAGTATTTT. Protein sequence: CASSEYGGRDTQYF.

V is TRBV5-1 and J is TRBJ2-7, with D uncertain. Germline CDR1 SGHRS, CDR2 YFSETQ. Trimming removed 4 bases at V and 0 bases at J, with 11 bases between. The CDR3 is 14 residues long. The CDR3 spells CASSPAESSYEQYF. CDR3 nucleotide sequence: TGCGCCAGCAGCCCTGCTGAGAGCTCCTACGAGCAGTACTTC.

V usage is TRBV11-3 and J usage is TRBJ2-1, with D possibly being TRBD2 (5 bases). Germline V gives CDR1 SGHNT, CDR2 YENEEA. V was shortened by 8 bases and J by 8 bases, with 10 bases between the two germline ends. The CDR3 length is 11 residues. The CDR3 DNA reads TGTGCCAGCCTGGCGGACTATGAGCAGTTCTTC. Protein sequence: CASLADYEQFF.

The rearrangement links TRBV7-2 to TRBJ1-1, with TRBD1 identical over 7 bases. Germline lookup yields CDR1 SGHTA and CDR2 FQGNSA. Trimming took 3 bases from V and 8 from J; bases not matched to a gene: 18. This CDR3 comprises 17 residues. The CDR3 DNA reads TGTGCCAGCAGCTTTGGGACAGCCACCTCCTCCCGCCCGGAAGCTTTCTTT. This sequence encodes CASSFGTATSSRPEAFF. The whole variable domain, filled in from reference TRBV7-2 and TRBJ1-1, reads GAGVSQSPSNKVTEKGKDVELRCDPISGHTALYWYRQSLGQGLEFLIYFQGNSAPDKSGLPSDRFSAERTGGSVSTLTIQRTQQEDSAVYLCASSFGTATSSRPEAFFGQGTRLTVV.

The chain combines TRBV21-1 with TRBJ2-1; the D call in the table, TRBD1, was not verified against the DNA. TRBV21-1 represents a pseudogene. The CDR3 has 15 amino acids. Here the CDR3 reads CASSNGTGPYNEQFF. CDR3 coding DNA: TGTGCCAGCAGCAATGGGACAGGGCCTTACAATGAGCAGTTCTTC.

This clone has a handful of counts. V gene TRBV19 combines with J gene TRBJ1-2; D gene ambiguous. Germline V gene data show CDR1 as LNHDA and CDR2 as SQIVND (reference sequence). Trimming shortened V by 6 bases and J by 8 bases, and 10 bases separated the two germline ends. The CDR3 loop spans 11 amino acids. The CDR3 here is CASRSVWGYTF. The CDR3 nucleotides read TGTGCCAGTAGGTCGGTTTGGGGCTACACCTTC.

This chain links TRBV15 with TRBJ1-2; D not certain. Between the trimmed V and J ends, which lost 2 bases and 4 bases, there was a span of 11 bases. CDR1 is LNHNV and CDR2 is YYDKDF in the germline V gene (reference sequence). The CDR3 is 14 residues long. CDR3 sequence reads: CATSRNRGFYGYTF. The CDR3 coding sequence is TGTGCCACCAGCAGAAATCGAGGCTTCTATGGCTACACCTTC.